The TCR beta chain under discussion was sequenced for a study of human T cells and chemical hapten exposure. Study background: Investigators sensitized about 2 cm by about 2 cm of upper inner arm skin with 2% DPC. Points from the study as a whole: Because they had alopecia, donors may respond immunologically unlike healthy people. Patch test score rose with PT1 expanded TCR count, significant at thresholds 8, 16 and 32, not 4.

TCRdb fed the RACE reads into MiXCR, producing one record per CDR3 protein. The sample holds just under 350,000 distinct CDR3 sequences, roughly 6.9% seen once. This CDR3 region has 13 residues. This clonotype appeared a few times. What it binds is not known. The time point: patch test 1, 2 weeks after DPC sensitization. Treatment meaning: therapeutic diphenylcyclopropenone sensitization with weekly scalp DPC. Whole blood, unfractionated, served as the material for total RNA extraction. The sequences come from whole blood, collected in connection with sensitization to the hapten diphenylcyclopropenone (DPC). The chain combines TRBV12-2 with TRBJ2-5. TRBV12-2 is flagged as a pseudogene. This clonotype was sampled from a woman under 30 with alopecia areata. Some clones in this sample may be carry-over from other donors' samples. CDR3 nucleotides: TGTGCAAGTCGCCCGCGGCCCCAAGAGACCCAGTACTTC. It is translated as CASRPRPQETQYF.